Listed below are T cell receptor beta chains from one sample, sequenced in a study of cytomegalovirus exposure and HLA in healthy donors. Using immunoSEQ multiplex PCR, the repertoire was profiled, and TCRdb retains in-frame clones only, with some absent. The sample has 100,000 to 150,000 clones. The sample was PBMCs. The receptors here all came from a man younger than 45 in good health and CMV-seronegative. The conserved cysteine and the conserved F or W are not part of the CDR3 here. A D gene is named only where the DNA matches it firmly.

J	V	D	CDR3
TRBJ2-7	TRBV6-5	TRBD1	ASSAGTGAYEQY
TRBJ2-7	TRBV10-1	-	ASSAGDAILYEQY
TRBJ2-7	TRBV11-2	-	ASSITSTYEQY
TRBJ2-5	TRBV5-6	TRBD1	ASSLGQVETQY
TRBJ1-1	TRBV9	-	ASSVGIRNTEAF
TRBJ2-7	TRBV21-1	-	ASSNWGLNSYEQY
TRBJ2-4	TRBV6-5	TRBD1	ASSWTGDLAKNIQY
TRBJ2-7	TRBV7-9	-	ASSLVSGKAYEQY
TRBJ2-4	TRBV19	TRBD1	ATEGQHIQY
TRBJ2-3	TRBV30	TRBD2	AWSAPTSGRPTDTQY
TRBJ2-3	TRBV7-3	-	ASSASGTDTQY
TRBJ2-5	TRBV2	-	ASTPGVLGETQY
TRBJ1-1	TRBV28	-	ASRGQGTAF
TRBJ1-2	TRBV6-5	-	ASSLDSTGYT
TRBJ1-1	TRBV5-1	-	ASSYGQSEAF
TRBJ2-7	TRBV11-2	TRBD2	ASSWGTSATYEQY
TRBJ2-7	TRBV5-8	-	ASSLGTYDEQY
TRBJ2-5	TRBV15	-	ATSRDRTQETQY
TRBJ2-5	TRBV5-1	-	ASSNTDSQETQY
TRBJ2-3	TRBV6-4	TRBD2	ASSGQAGSTDTQY
TRBJ2-7	TRBV7-9	TRBD2	ASSLGFLAGAEQY
TRBJ1-1	TRBV7-6	TRBD1	ASSSRQGAENTEAF